This paragraph covers one T cell receptor beta chain sequence. The data were taken from a study of T cell responses to AZD1222 COVID-19 vaccine. The data were produced by immunoSEQ multiplex PCR, yet TCRdb's version contains in-frame clones alone and is incomplete. Of tens of thousands of clones in the sample, roughly 84% are singletons; the top ten hold more than 8.5%. V gave up 4 bases and J gave up 0 bases, with 14 bases separating them. The CDR3 has 16 residues. Germline CDR1 is SGHRS and CDR2 is YFSETQ. The sequences come from peripheral blood, collected on day 0 of AZD1222 vaccination. The TCR was taken from an adult in good health. This chain links TRBV5-1 with TRBJ1-5, with D possibly matching TRBD1 (6 bases). The CDR3 reads CASSTGTSDSNQPQHF. The CDR3 DNA follows: TGCGCCAGCAGCACAGGGACCTCAGATAGCAATCAGCCCCAGCATTTT.